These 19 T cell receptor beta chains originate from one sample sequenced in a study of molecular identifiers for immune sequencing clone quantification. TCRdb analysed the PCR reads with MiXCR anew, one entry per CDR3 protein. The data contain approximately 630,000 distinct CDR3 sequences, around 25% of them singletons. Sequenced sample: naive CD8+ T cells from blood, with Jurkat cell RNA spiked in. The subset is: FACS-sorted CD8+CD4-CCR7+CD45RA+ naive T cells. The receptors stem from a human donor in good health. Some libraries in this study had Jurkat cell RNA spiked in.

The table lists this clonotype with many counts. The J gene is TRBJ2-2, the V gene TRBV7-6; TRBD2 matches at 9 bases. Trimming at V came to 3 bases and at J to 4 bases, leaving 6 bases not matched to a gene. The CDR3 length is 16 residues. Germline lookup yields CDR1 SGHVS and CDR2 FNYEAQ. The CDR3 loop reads CASSFVLAGSTGELFF. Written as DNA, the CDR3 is TGTGCCAGCAGCTTCGTGCTAGCGGGATCCACCGGGGAGCTGTTTTTT.

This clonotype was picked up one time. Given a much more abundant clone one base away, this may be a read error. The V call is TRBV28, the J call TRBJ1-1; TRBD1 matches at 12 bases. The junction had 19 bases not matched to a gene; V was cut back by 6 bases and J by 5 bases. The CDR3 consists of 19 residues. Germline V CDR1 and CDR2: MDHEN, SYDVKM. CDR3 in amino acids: CASRHTGVRDRGPYTEAFF. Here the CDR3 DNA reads TGTGCCAGCAGACACACAGGCGTCCGGGACAGGGGGCCGTATACTGAAGCTTTCTTT.

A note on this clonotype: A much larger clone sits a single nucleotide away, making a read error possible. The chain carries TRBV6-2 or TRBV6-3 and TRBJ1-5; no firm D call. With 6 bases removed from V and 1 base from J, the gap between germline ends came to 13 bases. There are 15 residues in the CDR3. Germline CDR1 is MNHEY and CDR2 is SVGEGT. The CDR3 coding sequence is TGTGCCAGCAGGTACGAGGGCCTGAGCAATCAGCCCCAGCATTTT. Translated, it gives CASRYEGLSNQPQHF.

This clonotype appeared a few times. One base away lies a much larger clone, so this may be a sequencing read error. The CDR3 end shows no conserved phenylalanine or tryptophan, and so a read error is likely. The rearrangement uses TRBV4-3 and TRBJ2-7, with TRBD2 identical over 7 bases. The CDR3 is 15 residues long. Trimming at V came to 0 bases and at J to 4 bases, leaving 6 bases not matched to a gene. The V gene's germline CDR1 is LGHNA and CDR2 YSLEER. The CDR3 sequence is CASSQDIAGAYEQYS. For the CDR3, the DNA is TGCGCCAGCAGCCAAGATATTGCGGGAGCTTACGAGCAGTACTCC.

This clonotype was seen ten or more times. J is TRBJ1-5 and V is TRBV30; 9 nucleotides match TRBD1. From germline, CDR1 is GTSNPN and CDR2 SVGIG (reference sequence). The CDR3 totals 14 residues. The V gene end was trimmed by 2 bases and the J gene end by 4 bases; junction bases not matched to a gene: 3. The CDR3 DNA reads TGTGCCTGGAGTTTGGGACAGGGAAATCAGCCCCAGCATTTT. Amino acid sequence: CAWSLGQGNQPQHF.

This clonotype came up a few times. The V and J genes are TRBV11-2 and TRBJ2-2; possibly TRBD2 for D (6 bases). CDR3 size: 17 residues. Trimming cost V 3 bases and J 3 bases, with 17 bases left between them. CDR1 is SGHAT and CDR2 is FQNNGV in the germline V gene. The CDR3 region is CASSFWLGTWDTGELFF. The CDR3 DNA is TGTGCCAGCAGCTTTTGGCTGGGGACTTGGGACACCGGGGAGCTGTTTTTT.

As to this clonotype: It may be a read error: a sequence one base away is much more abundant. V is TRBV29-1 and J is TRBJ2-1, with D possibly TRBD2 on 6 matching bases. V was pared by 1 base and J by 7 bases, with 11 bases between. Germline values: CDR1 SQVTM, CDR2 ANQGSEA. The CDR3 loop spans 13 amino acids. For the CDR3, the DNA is TGCAGCGTTGAAGCGTGGGGGAGGAATGAGCAGTTCTTC. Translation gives CSVEAWGRNEQFF.

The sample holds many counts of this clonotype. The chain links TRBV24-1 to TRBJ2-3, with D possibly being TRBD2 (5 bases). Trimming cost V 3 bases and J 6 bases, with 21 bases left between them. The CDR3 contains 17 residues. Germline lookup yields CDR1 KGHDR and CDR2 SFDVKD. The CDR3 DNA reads TGTGCCACCAGTGATCCGAAACGCGCCCCAGGACTGGATACGCAGTATTTT. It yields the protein CATSDPKRAPGLDTQYF.

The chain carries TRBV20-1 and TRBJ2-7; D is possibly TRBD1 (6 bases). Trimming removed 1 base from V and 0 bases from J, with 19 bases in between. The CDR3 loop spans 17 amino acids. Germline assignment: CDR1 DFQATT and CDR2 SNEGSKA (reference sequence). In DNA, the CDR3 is TGCAGTGCTAGAGGATACTTCTCGGGACACTCCTCCTACGAGCAGTACTTC. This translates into CSARGYFSGHSSYEQYF.

The CDR3 spells CASSWVGSLNTEAFF. In DNA, the CDR3 is TGTGCCAGCAGCTGGGTGGGGTCATTGAACACTGAAGCTTTCTTT. V usage is TRBV5-6 and J usage is TRBJ1-1; D is ambiguous. Germline values: CDR1 SGHDT, CDR2 YYEEEE. V was cut by 3 bases and J by 0 bases, with 12 bases left in between. This CDR3 contains 15 residues.

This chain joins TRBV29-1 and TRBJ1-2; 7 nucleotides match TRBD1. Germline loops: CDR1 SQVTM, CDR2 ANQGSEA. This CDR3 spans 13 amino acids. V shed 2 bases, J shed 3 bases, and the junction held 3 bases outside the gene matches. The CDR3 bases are TGCAGCGTTGAACCCGGGACAGACTATGGCTACACCTTC. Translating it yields CSVEPGTDYGYTF.

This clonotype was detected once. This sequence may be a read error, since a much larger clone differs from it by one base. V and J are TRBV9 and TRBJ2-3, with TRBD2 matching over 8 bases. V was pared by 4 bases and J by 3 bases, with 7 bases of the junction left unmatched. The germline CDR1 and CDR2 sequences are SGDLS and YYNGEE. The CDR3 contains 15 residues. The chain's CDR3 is CASSPSGGQTDTQYF. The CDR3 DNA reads TGTGCCAGCAGCCCCAGCGGGGGTCAAACAGATACGCAGTATTTT.

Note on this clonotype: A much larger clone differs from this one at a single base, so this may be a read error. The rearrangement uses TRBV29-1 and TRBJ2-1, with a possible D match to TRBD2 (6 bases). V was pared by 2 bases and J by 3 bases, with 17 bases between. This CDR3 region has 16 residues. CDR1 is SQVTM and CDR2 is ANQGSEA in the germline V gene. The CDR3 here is CSVEPLFGGDYNEQFF. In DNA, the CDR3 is TGCAGCGTTGAACCTCTTTTCGGCGGGGACTACAATGAGCAGTTCTTC.

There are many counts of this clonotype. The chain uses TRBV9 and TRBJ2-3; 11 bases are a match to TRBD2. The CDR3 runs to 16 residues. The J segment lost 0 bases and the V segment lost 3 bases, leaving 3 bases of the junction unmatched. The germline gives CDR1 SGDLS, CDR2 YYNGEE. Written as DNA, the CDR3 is TGTGCCAGCAGCGCTGGGACTAGCGGTAGCACAGATACGCAGTATTTT. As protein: CASSAGTSGSTDTQYF.

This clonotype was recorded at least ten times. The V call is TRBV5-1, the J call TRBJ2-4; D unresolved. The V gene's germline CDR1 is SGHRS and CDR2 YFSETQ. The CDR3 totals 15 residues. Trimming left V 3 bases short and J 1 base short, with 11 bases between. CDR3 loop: CASSYLVGAKNIQYF. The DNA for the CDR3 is TGCGCCAGCAGCTATCTAGTCGGGGCCAAAAACATTCAGTACTTC.

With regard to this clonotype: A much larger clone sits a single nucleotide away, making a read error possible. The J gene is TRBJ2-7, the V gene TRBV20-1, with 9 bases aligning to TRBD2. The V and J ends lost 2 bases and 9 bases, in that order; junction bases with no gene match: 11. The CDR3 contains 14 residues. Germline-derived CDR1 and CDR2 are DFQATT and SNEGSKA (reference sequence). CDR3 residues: CSARTGTSWDGQYF. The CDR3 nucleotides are TGCAGTGCTAGAACCGGGACTAGCTGGGACGGGCAGTACTTC.

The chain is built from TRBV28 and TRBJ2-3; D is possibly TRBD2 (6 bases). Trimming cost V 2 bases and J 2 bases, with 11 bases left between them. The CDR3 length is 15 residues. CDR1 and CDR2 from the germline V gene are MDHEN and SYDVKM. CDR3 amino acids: CASSLASVFTDTQYF. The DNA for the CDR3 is TGTGCCAGCAGTTTAGCTAGCGTATTCACAGATACGCAGTATTTT.

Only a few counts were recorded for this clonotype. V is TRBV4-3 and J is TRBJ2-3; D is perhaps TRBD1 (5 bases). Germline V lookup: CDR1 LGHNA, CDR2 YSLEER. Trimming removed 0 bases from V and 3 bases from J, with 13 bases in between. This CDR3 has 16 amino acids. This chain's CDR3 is CASSQEAGWMTDTQYF. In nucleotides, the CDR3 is TGCGCCAGCAGCCAAGAGGCAGGGTGGATGACAGATACGCAGTATTTT.

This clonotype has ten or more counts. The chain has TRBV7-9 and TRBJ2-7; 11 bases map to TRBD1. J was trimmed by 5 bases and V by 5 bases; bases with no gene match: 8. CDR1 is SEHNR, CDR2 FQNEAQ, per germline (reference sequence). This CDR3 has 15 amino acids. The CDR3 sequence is CASSLGQGAVNEQYF. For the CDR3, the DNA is TGTGCCAGCAGCCTCGGACAGGGGGCAGTAAACGAGCAGTACTTC.